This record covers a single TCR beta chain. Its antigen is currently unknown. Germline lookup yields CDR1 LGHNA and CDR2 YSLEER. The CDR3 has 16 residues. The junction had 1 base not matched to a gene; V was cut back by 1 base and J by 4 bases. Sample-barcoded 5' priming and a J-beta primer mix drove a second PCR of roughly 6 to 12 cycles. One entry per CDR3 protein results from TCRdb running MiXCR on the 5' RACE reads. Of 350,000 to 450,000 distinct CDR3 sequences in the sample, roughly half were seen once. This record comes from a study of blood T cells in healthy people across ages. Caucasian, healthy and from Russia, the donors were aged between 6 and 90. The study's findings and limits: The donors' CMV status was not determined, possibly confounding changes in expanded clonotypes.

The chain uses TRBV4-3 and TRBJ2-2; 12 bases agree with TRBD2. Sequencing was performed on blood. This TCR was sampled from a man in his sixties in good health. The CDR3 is CASSQGLAGVTGELFF. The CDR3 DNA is TGCGCCAGCAGCCAAGGACTAGCGGGAGTCACCGGGGAGCTGTTTTTT.